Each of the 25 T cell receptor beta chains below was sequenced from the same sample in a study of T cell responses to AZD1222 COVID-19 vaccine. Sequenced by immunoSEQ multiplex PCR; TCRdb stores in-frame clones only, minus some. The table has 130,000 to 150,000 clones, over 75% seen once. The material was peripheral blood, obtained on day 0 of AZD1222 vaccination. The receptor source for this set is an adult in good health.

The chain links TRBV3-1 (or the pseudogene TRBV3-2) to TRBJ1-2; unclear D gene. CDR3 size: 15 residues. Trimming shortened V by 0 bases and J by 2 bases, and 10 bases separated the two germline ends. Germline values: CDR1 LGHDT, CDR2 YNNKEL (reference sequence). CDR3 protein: CASSQDWRANYGYTF. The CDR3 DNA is TGTGCCAGCAGCCAAGATTGGAGGGCGAACTATGGCTACACCTTC.

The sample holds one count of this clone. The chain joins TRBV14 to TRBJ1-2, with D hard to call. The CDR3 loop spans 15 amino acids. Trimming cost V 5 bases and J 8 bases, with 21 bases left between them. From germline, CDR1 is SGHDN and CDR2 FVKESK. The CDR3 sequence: CASSFITGSPWGYTF. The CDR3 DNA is TGTGCCAGCAGCTTTATTACCGGGAGCCCGTGGGGCTACACCTTC.

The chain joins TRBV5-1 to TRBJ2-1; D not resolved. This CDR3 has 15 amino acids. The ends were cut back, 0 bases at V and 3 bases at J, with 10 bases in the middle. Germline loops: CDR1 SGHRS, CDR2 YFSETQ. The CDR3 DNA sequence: TGCGCCAGCAGCTTGGTGGCATCTCTCTACAATGAGCAGTTCTTC. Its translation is CASSLVASLYNEQFF.

The CDR3 sequence: CASSQVIRVRGYNTGELFF. CDR3 DNA sequence: TGCGCCAGCAGCCAAGTGATCCGCGTCCGGGGGTATAACACCGGGGAGCTGTTTTTT. The V and J genes are TRBV4-1 and TRBJ2-2; D might be TRBD2 (6 bases). Germline V CDR1 and CDR2: MGHRA, YSYEKL. The V gene lost 1 base and the J gene lost 2 bases, with 20 bases spanning the gap. This CDR3 region has 19 residues.

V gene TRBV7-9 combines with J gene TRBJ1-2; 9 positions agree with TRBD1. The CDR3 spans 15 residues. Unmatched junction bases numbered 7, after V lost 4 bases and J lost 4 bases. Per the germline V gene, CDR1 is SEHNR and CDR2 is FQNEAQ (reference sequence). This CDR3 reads CASSWGTGKAYGYTF. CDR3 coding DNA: TGTGCCAGCAGCTGGGGGACAGGGAAGGCCTATGGCTACACCTTC.

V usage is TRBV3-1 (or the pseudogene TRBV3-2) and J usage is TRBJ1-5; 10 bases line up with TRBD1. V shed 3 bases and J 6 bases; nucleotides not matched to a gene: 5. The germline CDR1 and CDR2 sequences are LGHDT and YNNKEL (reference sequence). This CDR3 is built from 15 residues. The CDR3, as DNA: TGTGCCAGCAGCCAGAGACAGGGGGCGAGTCAGCCCCAGCATTTT. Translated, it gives CASSQRQGASQPQHF.

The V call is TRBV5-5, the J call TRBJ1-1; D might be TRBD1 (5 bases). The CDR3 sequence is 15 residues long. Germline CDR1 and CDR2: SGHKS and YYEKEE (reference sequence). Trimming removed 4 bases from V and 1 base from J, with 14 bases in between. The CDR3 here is CASSRQIHKNTEAFF. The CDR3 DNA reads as TGTGCCAGCAGCAGACAGATCCACAAGAACACTGAAGCTTTCTTT.

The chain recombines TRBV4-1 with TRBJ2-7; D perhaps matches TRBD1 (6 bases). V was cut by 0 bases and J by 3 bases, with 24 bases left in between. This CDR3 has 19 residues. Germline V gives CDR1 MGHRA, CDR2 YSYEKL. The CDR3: CASSQDWVRQAAGNYEQYF. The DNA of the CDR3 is TGCGCCAGCAGCCAAGATTGGGTACGACAGGCAGCAGGAAACTACGAGCAGTACTTC.

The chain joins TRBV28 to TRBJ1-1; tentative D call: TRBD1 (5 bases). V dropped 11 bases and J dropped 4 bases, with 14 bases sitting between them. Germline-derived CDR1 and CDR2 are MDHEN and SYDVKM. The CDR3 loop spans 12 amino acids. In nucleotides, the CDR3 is TGTGCCCTAAATGGAGGGACCACTGAAGCTTTCTTT. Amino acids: CALNGGTTEAFF.

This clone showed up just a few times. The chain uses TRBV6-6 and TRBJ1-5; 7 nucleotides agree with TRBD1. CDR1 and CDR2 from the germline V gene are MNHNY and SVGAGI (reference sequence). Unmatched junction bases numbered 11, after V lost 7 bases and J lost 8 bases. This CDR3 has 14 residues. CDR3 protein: CASNDRERSEPQHF. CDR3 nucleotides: TGTGCCAGCAATGACAGGGAGAGATCGGAGCCCCAGCATTTT.

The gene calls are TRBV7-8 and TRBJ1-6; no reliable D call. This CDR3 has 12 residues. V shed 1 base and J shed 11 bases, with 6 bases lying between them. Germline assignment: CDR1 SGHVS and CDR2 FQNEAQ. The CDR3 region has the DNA TGTGCCAGCAGCTTAGGGGGAACACCCCTCCACTTT. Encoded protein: CASSLGGTPLHF.

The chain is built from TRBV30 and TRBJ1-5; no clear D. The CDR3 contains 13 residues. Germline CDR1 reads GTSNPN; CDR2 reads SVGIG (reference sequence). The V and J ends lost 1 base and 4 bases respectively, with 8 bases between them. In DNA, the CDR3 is TGTGCCTGGAGTGACAACCCTAATCAGCCCCAGCATTTT. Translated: CAWSDNPNQPQHF.

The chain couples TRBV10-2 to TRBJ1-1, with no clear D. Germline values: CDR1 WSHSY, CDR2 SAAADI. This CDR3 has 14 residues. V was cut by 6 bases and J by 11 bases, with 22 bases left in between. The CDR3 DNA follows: TGCGCCAGCAGACCCGTAATCACAAACAGCGGGGCTTTCTTT. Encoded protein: CASRPVITNSGAFF.

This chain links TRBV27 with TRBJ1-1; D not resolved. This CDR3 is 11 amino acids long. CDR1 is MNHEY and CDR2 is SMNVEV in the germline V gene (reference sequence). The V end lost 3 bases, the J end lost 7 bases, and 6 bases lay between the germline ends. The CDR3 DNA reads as TGTGCCAGCAGTTTTGGGAGTGAAGCTTTCTTT. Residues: CASSFGSEAFF.

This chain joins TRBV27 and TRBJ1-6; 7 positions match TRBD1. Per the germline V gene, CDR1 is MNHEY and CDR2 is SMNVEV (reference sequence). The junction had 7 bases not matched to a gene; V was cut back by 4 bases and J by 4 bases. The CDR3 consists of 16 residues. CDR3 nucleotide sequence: TGTGCCAGCAGTTCCAGACAGGGCGGATATAATTCACCCCTCCACTTT. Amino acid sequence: CASSSRQGGYNSPLHF.

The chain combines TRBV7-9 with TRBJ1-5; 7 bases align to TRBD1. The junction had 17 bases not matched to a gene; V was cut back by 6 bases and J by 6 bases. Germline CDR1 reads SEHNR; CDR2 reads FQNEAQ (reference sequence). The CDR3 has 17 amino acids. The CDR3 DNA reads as TGTGCCAGCAGTCGGGGGGCAGGGGGGACTTTGGGTCAGCCCCAGCATTTT. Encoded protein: CASSRGAGGTLGQPQHF. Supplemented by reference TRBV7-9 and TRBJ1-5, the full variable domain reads DTGVSQNPRHKITKRGQNVTFRCDPISEHNRLYWYRQTLGQGPEFLTYFQNEAQLEKSRLLSDRFSAERPKGSFSTLEIQRTEQGDSAMYLCASSRGAGGTLGQPQHFGDGTRLSIL.

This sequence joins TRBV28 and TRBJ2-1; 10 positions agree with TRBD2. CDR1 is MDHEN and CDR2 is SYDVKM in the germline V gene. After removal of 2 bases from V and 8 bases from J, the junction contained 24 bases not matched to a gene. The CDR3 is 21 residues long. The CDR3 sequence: CASSLGARTSGRDPAADEQFF. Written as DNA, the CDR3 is TGTGCCAGCAGTTTAGGGGCGAGGACTAGCGGCAGGGACCCGGCCGCCGATGAGCAGTTCTTC. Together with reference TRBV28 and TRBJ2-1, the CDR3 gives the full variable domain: DVKVTQSSRYLVKRTGEKVFLECVQDMDHENMFWYRQDPGLGLRLIYFSYDVKMKEKGDIPEGYSVSREKKERFSLILESASTNQTSMYLCASSLGARTSGRDPAADEQFFGPGTRLTVL.

DNA of the CDR3: TGCGCCAGCAGCACCGAGCAGGGAGAACGAAACACCATATATTTT. This sequence encodes CASSTEQGERNTIYF. The chain is built from TRBV5-1 and TRBJ1-3; possible D gene TRBD1, 5 bases. This CDR3 spans 15 amino acids. CDR1 SGHRS and CDR2 YFSETQ come from the germline V gene. The germline V and J ends were trimmed by 4 bases and 5 bases, with 16 bases remaining between them.

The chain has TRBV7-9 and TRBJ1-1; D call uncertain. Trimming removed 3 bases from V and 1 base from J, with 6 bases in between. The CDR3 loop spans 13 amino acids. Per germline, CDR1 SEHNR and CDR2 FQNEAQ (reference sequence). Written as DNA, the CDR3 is TGTGCCAGCAGCTTCGACGGGAACACTGAAGCTTTCTTT. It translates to CASSFDGNTEAFF. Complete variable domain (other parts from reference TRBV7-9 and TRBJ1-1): DTGVSQNPRHKITKRGQNVTFRCDPISEHNRLYWYRQTLGQGPEFLTYFQNEAQLEKSRLLSDRFSAERPKGSFSTLEIQRTEQGDSAMYLCASSFDGNTEAFFGQGTRLTVV.

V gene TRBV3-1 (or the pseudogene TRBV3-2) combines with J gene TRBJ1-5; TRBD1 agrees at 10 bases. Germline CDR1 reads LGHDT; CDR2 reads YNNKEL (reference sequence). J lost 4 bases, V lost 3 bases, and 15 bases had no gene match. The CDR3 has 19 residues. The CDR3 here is CASSHRNWRRTGGNQPQHF. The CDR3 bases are TGTGCCAGCAGCCACCGGAACTGGCGAAGGACAGGGGGGAATCAGCCCCAGCATTTT.

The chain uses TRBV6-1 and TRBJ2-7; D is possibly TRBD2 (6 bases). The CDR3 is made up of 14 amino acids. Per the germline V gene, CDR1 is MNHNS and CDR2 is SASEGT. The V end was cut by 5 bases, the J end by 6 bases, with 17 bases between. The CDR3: CASSSWDGGPEQYF. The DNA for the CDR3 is TGTGCCAGCAGTTCTTGGGACGGGGGACCCGAGCAGTACTTC.

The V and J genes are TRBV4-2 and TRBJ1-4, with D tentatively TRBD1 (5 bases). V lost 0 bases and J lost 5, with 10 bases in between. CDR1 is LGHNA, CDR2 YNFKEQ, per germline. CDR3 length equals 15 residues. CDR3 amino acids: CASSQEVGPNEKLFF. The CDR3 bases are TGTGCCAGCAGCCAAGAAGTGGGGCCAAATGAAAAACTGTTTTTT.

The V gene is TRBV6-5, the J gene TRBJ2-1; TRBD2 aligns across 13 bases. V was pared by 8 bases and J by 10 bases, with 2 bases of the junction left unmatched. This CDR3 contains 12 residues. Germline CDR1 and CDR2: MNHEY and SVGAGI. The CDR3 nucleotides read TGTGCCAGCGGGACTAGCGGGGAAGAGCAGTTCTTC. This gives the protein CASGTSGEEQFF.

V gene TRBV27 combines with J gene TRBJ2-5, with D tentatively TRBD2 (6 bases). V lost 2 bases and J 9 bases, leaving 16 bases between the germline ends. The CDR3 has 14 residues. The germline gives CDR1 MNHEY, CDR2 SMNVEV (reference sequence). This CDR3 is CASSLVLGRSPQYF. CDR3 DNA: TGTGCCAGCAGTTTAGTACTAGGGAGGTCCCCCCAGTACTTC.

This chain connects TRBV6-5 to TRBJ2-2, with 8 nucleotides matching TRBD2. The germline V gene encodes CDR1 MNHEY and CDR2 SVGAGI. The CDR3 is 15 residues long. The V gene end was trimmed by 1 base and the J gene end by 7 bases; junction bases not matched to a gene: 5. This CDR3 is CASSYYGLASGELFF. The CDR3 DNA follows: TGTGCCAGCAGTTACTACGGACTAGCCAGCGGGGAGCTGTTTTTT.